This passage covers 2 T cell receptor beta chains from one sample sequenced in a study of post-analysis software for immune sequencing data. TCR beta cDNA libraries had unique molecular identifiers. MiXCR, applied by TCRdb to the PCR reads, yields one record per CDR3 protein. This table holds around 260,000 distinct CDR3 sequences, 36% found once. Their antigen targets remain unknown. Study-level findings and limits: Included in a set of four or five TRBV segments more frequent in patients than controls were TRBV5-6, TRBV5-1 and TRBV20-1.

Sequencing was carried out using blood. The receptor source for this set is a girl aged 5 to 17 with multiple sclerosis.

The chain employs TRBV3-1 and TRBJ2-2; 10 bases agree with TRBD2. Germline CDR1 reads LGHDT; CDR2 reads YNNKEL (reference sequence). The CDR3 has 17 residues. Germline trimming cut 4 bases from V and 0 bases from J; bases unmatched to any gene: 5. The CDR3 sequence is CASSRDGLAANTGELFF. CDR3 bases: TGTGCCAGCAGCCGCGACGGACTAGCGGCGAACACCGGGGAGCTGTTTTTT.

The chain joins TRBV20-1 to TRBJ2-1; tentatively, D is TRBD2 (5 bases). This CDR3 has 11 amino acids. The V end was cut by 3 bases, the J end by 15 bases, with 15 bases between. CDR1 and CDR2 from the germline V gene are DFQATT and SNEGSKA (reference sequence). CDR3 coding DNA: TGCAGTGCTAGGTCACTAGGGTTCCTGTTCTTC. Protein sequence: CSARSLGFLFF.